This T cell receptor (beta chain) was sequenced during a study of response to subunit inactivated influenza vaccine. TCRdb re-derived calls from the RT-PCR reads in MiXCR, one entry per CDR3 protein. The sample contains under 200,000 distinct CDR3 sequences, around a tenth of which appear only once. The CDR3 runs to 12 residues. Germline CDR1 reads LNHDA; CDR2 reads SQIVND (reference sequence). V was clipped by 3 bases and J by 7 bases, with 9 bases between them. Whole-study results and caveats: It was suggested by the authors that few new T cells are recruited by each seasonal influenza vaccination.

This clonotype was seen many times. Its antigen is currently unknown. This sequence originates from a man in his fifties or sixties who received an inactivated influenza vaccine. The chain combines TRBV19 with TRBJ1-1; the D is unclear. Sequences were derived from CD8+ T cells sorted from PBMCs, sampled about 24 months after vaccination. The CDR3 spells CASSISGFEAFF. The CDR3 DNA follows: TGTGCCAGTAGTATTTCGGGGTTTGAAGCTTTCTTT. Looking up the rest from reference TRBV19 and TRBJ1-1 gives the full variable domain: DGGITQSPKYLFRKEGQNVTLSCEQNLNHDAMYWYRQDPGQGLRLIYYSQIVNDFQKGDIAEGYSVSREKKESFPLTVTSAQKNPTAFYLCASSISGFEAFFGQGTRLTVV.